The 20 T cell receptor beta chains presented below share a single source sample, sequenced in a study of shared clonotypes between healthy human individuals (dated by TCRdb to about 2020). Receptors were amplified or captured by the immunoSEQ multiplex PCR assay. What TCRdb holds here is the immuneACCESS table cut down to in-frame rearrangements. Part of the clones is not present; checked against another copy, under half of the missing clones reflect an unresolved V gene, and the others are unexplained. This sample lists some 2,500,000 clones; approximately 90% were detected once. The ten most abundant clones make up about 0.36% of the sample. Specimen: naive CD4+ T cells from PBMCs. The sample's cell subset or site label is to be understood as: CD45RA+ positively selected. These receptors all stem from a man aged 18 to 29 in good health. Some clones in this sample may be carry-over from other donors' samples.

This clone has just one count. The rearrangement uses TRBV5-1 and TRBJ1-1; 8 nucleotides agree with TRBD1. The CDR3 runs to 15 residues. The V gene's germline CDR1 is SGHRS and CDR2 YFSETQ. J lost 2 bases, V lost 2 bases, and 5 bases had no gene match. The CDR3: CASSLTGGLNTEAFF. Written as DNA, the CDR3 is TGCGCCAGCAGCTTAACAGGGGGATTAAACACTGAAGCTTTCTTT.

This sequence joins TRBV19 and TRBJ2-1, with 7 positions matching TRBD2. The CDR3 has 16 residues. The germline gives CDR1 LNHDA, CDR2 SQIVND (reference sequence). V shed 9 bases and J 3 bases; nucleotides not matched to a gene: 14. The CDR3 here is CASKPAPGGSYNEQFF. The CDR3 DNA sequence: TGTGCCAGCAAACCCGCCCCTGGCGGGAGCTACAATGAGCAGTTCTTC.

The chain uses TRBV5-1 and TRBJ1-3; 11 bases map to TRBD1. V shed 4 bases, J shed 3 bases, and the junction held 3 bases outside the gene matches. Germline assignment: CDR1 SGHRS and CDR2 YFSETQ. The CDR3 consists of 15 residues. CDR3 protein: CASSQGTGGGNTIYF. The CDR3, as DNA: TGCGCCAGCAGCCAAGGGACAGGGGGTGGAAACACCATATATTTT.

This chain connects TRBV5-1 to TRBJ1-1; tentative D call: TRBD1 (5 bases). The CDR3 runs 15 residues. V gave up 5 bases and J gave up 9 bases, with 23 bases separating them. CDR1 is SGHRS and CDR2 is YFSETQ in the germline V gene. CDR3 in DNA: TGCGCCAGCAGGGGGGACGACAGTCTTCGGTCCCAAGCTTTCTTT. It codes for CASRGDDSLRSQAFF.

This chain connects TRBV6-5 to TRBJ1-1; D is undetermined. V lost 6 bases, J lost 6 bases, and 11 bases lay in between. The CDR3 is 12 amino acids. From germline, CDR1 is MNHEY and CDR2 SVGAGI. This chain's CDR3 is CASRELDAEAFF. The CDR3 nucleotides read TGTGCCAGCAGAGAGTTGGATGCTGAAGCTTTCTTT.

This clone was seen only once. As DNA, the CDR3 is TGTGCCAGCAGCTTAGGAGTGAGTGGGACAGATACGCAGTATTTT. It codes for CASSLGVSGTDTQYF. The chain combines TRBV7-2 with TRBJ2-3, with D hard to call. Trimming pared 1 base from V and 3 bases from J, leaving 11 bases between. This CDR3 region has 15 residues. From germline, CDR1 is SGHTA and CDR2 FQGNSA.

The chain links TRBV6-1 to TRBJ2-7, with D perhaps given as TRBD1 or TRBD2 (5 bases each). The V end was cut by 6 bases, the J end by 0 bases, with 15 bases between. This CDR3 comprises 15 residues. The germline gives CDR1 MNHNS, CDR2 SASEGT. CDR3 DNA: TGTGCCAGCAGGTCCGCGCCGGGACCCTCCTACGAGCAGTACTTC. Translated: CASRSAPGPSYEQYF.

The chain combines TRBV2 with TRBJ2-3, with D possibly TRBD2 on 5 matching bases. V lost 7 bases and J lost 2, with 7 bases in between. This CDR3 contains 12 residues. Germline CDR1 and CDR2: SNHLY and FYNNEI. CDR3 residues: CASKGDTDTQYF. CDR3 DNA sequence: TGTGCCAGCAAGGGAGACACAGATACGCAGTATTTT.

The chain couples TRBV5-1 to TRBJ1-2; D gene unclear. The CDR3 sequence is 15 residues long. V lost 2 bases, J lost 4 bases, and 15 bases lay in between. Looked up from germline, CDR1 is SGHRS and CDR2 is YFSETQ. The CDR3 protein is CASSFLQRSTYGYTF. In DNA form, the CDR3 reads TGCGCCAGCAGCTTCCTGCAGCGAAGTACCTATGGCTACACCTTC. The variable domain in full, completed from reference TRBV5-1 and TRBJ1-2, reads KAGVTQTPRYLIKTRGQQVTLSCSPISGHRSVSWYQQTPGQGLQFLFEYFSETQRNKGNFPGRFSGRQFSNSRSEMNVSTLELGDSALYLCASSFLQRSTYGYTFGSGTRLTVV.

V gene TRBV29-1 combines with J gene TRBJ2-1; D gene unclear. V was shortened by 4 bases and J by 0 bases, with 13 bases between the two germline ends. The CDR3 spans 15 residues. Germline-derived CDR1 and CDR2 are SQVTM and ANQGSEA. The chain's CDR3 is CSVGRHQSSYNEQFF. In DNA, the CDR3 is TGCAGCGTTGGTAGGCACCAGAGCTCCTACAATGAGCAGTTCTTC.

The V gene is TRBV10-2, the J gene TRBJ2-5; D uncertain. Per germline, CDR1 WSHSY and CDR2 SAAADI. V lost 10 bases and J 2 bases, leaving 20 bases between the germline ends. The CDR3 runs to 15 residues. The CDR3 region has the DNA TGCGCCACCCTAGGGCGCTTCTTGGGGCAAGAGACCCAGTACTTC. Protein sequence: CATLGRFLGQETQYF.

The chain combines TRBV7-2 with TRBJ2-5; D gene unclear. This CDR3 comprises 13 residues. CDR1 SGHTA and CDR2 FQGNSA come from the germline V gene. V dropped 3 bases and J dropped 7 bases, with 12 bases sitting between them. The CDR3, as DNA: TGTGCCAGCAGCTTTGCCCCCAGAGGGACCCAGTACTTC. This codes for CASSFAPRGTQYF. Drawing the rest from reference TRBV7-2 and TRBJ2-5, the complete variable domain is GAGVSQSPSNKVTEKGKDVELRCDPISGHTALYWYRQSLGQGLEFLIYFQGNSAPDKSGLPSDRFSAERTGGSVSTLTIQRTQQEDSAVYLCASSFAPRGTQYFGPGTRLLVL.

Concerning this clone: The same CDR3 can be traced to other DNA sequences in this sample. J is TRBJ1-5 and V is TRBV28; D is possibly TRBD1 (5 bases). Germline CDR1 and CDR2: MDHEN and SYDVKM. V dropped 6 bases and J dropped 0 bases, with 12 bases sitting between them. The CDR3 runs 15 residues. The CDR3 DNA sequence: TGTGCCAGCAGGGCCGGGGGATATAGCAATCAGCCCCAGCATTTT. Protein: CASRAGGYSNQPQHF.

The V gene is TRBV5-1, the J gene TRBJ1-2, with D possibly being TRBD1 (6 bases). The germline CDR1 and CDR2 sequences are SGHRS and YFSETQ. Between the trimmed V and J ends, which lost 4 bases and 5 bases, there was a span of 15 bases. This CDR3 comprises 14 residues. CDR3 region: CASSPRGGLYGYTF. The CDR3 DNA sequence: TGCGCCAGCAGCCCCAGGGGCGGGTTATATGGCTACACCTTC.

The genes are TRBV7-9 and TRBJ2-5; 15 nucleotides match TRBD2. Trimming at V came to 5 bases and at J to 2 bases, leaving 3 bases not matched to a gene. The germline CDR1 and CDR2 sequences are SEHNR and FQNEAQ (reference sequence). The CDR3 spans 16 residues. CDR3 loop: CASSRGLAGGQETQYF. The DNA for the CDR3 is TGTGCCAGCAGCCGGGGACTAGCGGGAGGACAAGAGACCCAGTACTTC.

CDR3 loop: CASSRAGGQETQYF. CDR3 in DNA: TGTGCCAGCAGTCGAGCGGGAGGACAGGAGACCCAGTACTTC. The chain couples TRBV28 to TRBJ2-5, with 9 positions matching TRBD2. Germline assignment: CDR1 MDHEN and CDR2 SYDVKM. With V trimmed by 5 bases and J by 5 bases, 6 bases remained unmatched. This CDR3 is 14 amino acids long.

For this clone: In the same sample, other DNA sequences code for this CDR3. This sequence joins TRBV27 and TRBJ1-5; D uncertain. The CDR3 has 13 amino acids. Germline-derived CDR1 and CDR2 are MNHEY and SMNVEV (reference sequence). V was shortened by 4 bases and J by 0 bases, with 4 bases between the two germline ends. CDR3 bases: TGTGCCAGCAGTTCATATAGCAATCAGCCCCAGCATTTT. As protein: CASSSYSNQPQHF.

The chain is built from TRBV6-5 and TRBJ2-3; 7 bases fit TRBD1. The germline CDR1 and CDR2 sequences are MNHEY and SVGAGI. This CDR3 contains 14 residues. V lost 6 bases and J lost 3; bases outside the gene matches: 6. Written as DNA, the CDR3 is TGTGCCAGCAGCGCGACAGGGTTAACAGATACGCAGTATTTT. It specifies CASSATGLTDTQYF.

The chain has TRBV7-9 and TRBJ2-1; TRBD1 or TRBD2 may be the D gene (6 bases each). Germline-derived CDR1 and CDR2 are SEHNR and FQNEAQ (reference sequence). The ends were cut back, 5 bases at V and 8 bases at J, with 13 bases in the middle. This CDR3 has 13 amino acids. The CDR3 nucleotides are TGTGCCAGCAGCCGACCGGGGGCATATGAGCAGTTCTTC. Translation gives CASSRPGAYEQFF.

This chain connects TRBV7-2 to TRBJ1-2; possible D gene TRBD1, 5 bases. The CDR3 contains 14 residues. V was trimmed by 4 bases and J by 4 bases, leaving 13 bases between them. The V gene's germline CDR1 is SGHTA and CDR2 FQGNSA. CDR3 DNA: TGTGCCAGCAGCTCCGTTGGGGGTCTCTATGGCTACACCTTC. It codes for CASSSVGGLYGYTF. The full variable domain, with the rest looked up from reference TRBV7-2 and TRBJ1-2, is GAGVSQSPSNKVTEKGKDVELRCDPISGHTALYWYRQSLGQGLEFLIYFQGNSAPDKSGLPSDRFSAERTGGSVSTLTIQRTQQEDSAVYLCASSSVGGLYGYTFGSGTRLTVV.